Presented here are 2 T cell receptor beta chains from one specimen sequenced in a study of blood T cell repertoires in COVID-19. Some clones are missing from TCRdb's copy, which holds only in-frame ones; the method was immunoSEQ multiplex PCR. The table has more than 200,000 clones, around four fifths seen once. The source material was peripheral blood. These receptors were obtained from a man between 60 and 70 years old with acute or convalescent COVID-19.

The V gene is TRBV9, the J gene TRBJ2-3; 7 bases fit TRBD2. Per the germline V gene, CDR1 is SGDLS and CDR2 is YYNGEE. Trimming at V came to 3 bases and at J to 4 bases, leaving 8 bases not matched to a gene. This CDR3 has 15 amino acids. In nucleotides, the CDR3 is TGTGCCAGCAGCGCCAGACTAGCATTGGCAGATACGCAGTATTTT. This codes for CASSARLALADTQYF.

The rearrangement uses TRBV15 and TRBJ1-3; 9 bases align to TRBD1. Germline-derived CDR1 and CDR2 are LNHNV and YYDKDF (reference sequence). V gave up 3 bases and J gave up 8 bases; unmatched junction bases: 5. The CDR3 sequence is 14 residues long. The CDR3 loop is CATSRDRGEDTIYF. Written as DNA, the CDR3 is TGTGCCACCAGCAGGGACAGGGGAGAGGACACCATATATTTT.